The 9 T cell receptor beta chains below come from one sample, sequenced in a study of cytomegalovirus exposure and HLA in healthy donors. PCR was performed using 60 Vbeta and 13 Jbeta primers. Sequencing used immunoSEQ multiplex PCR; TCRdb keeps in-frame clones, though not all of them. The sample has about 160,000 clones; 75% to 85% are singletons. The source material was PBMCs. Source of these receptors: a woman aged 45-65 years in good health and CMV-seronegative.

This clone came up many times. This sequence joins TRBV6-5 and TRBJ1-5; D perhaps matches TRBD1 (5 bases). Trimming pared 7 bases from V and 5 bases from J, leaving 12 bases between. In germline, CDR1 is MNHEY, CDR2 SVGAGI. The CDR3 length is 13 residues. The CDR3 reads CASNEDTHQPQHF. CDR3 nucleotides: TGTGCCAGCAACGAGGACACTCATCAGCCCCAGCATTTT.

The chain employs TRBV28 and TRBJ1-5; D ambiguous. Germline loops: CDR1 MDHEN, CDR2 SYDVKM. V was clipped by 6 bases and J by 5 bases, with 11 bases between them. This CDR3 region has 13 residues. CDR3 amino acids: CASSLSPDQPQHF. The CDR3 nucleotides are TGTGCCAGCAGCCTAAGCCCCGATCAGCCCCAGCATTTT.

The rearrangement uses TRBV30 and TRBJ2-2; D perhaps matches TRBD1 (5 bases). Germline V gene lookup returns CDR1 GTSNPN and CDR2 SVGIG (reference sequence). This CDR3 spans 14 amino acids. V lost 0 bases, J lost 7 bases, and 12 bases lay in between. This CDR3 reads CAWSVPGKGGELFF. CDR3 DNA: TGTGCCTGGAGTGTACCAGGGAAAGGCGGGGAGCTGTTTTTT.

The genes are TRBV27 and TRBJ1-1, with a possible D match to TRBD1 (5 bases). Trimming removed 6 bases from V and 1 base from J, with 18 bases in between. Germline V gene sequence: CDR1 MNHEY, CDR2 SMNVEV (reference sequence). This CDR3 is built from 16 residues. The CDR3 DNA is TGTGCCAGCAGAGTTGCAAGGGGTTCTACGAACACTGAAGCTTTCTTT. It encodes CASRVARGSTNTEAFF.

The chain couples TRBV5-1 to TRBJ2-2, with a tentative D call TRBD2 (6 bases). This CDR3 is built from 16 residues. V shed 4 bases and J shed 4 bases, with 17 bases lying between them. CDR1 is SGHRS, CDR2 YFSETQ, per germline. The CDR3 nucleotides read TGCGCCAGCAGCCTGCGTGCGGAGGGCGGCACCGGGGAGCTGTTTTTT. Amino acids: CASSLRAEGGTGELFF. Complete variable domain (other parts from reference TRBV5-1 and TRBJ2-2): KAGVTQTPRYLIKTRGQQVTLSCSPISGHRSVSWYQQTPGQGLQFLFEYFSETQRNKGNFPGRFSGRQFSNSRSEMNVSTLELGDSALYLCASSLRAEGGTGELFFGEGSRLTVL.

The chain combines TRBV7-8 with TRBJ2-1, with TRBD2 matching over 10 bases. Germline lookup yields CDR1 SGHVS and CDR2 FQNEAQ. The length of the CDR3 is 17 residues. Trimming cost V 1 base and J 6 bases; bases outside gene matches: 9. CDR3 amino acids: CASSLGLTAGGGNEQFF. For the CDR3, the DNA is TGTGCCAGCAGCTTAGGGCTAACAGCGGGGGGGGGCAATGAGCAGTTCTTC.

This clone was seen only once. The chain links TRBV5-1 to TRBJ1-1; D not certain. This CDR3 region has 14 residues. Trimming shortened V by 3 bases and J by 1 base, and 10 bases separated the two germline ends. Germline values: CDR1 SGHRS, CDR2 YFSETQ. CDR3 sequence reads: CASSSYEQNTEAFF. CDR3 nucleotides: TGCGCCAGCAGCTCGTATGAACAGAACACTGAAGCTTTCTTT.

The chain is built from TRBV28 and TRBJ1-1; D may be TRBD1 (6 bases). V lost 3 bases to trimming and J lost 2 bases, with 16 bases between them. CDR3 length equals 16 residues. Germline CDR1 and CDR2: MDHEN and SYDVKM. In DNA, the CDR3 is TGTGCCAGCAGTTTGGCATTCGGACAGCCTAACACTGAAGCTTTCTTT. Amino acid sequence: CASSLAFGQPNTEAFF.

This chain uses TRBV9 with TRBJ2-2, with 9 bases that match TRBD2. This CDR3 region has 16 residues. Germline loops: CDR1 SGDLS, CDR2 YYNGEE. J was trimmed by 8 bases and V by 0 bases; bases with no gene match: 8. For the CDR3, the DNA is TGTGCCAGCAGCGTAGTATCTAGCGGGGCGCTAGGGGAGCTGTTTTTT. Encoded protein: CASSVVSSGALGELFF.